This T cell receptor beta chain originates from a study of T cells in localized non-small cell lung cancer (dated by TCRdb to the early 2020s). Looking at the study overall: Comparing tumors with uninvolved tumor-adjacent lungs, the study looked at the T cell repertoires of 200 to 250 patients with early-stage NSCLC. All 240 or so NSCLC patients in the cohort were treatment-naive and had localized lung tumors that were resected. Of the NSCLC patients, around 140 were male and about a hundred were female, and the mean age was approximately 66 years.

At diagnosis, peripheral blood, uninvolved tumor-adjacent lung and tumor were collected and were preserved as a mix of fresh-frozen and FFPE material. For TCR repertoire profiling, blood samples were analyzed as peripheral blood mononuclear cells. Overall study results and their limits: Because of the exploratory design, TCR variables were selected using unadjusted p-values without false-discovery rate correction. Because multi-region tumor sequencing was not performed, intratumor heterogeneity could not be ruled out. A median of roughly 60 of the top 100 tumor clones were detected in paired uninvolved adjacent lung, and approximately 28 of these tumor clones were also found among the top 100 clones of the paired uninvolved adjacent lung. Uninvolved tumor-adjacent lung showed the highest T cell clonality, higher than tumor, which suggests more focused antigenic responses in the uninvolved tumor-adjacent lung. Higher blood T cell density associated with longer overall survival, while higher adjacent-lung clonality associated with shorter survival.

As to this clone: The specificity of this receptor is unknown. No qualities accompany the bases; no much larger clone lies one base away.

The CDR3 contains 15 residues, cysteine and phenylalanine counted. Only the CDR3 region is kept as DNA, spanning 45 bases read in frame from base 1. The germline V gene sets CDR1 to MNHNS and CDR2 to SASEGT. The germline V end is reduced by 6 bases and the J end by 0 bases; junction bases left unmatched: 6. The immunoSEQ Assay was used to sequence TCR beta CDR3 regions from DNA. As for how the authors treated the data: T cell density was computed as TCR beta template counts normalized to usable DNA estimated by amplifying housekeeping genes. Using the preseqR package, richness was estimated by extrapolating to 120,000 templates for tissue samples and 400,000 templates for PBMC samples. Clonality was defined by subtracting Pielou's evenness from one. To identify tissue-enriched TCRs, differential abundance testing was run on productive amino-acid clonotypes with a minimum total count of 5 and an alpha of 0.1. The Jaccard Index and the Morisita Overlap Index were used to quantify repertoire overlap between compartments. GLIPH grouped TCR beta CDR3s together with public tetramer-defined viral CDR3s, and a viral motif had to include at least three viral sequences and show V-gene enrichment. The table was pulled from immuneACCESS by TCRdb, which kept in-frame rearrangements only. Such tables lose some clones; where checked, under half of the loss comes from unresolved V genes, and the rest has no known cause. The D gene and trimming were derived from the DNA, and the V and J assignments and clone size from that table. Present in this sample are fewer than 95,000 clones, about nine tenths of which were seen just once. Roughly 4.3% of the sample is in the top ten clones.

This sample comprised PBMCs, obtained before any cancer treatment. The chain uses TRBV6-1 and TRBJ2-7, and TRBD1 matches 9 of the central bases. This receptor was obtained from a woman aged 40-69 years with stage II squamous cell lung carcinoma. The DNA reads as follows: TGTGCCAGCAGGAGGGGGACAGGGAACTCCTACGAGCAGTACTTC. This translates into CASRRGTGNSYEQYF.